This T cell receptor (beta chain) was sequenced in a study of T cells in Graves' hyperthyroidism and ophthalmopathy (dated by TCRdb to about 2019). As for the study more broadly: Peripheral blood samples were taken at initial diagnosis, before any treatment was given. After blood sampling, hyperthyroidism patients were treated with methimazole at a starting dose of 30 mg daily, and ophthalmopathy patients were treated with high-dose intravenous methylprednisolone. The paper reports TCR Vbeta CDR3 sequencing of fewer than 150 peripheral blood samples: approximately 41 ophthalmopathy, fewer than 80 hyperthyroidism and 17 progressor patients. A discovery cohort of about 95 patients, approximately 45 with Graves' ophthalmopathy and 55 to 60 with stable Graves' hyperthyroidism, was used to find distinguishing TCR V-J signatures. The 100 or so discovery patients were randomly split 7:3 into training and test sets. In six Graves' hyperthyroidism patients, the study also compared T-cell repertoires from thyroid tissue with T-cell repertoires from blood. Prospective prediction of ophthalmopathy was tested in an independent validation cohort consisting of under 20 hyperthyroidism patients and around 16 patients who later progressed to ophthalmopathy. Here is what the overall study found, with its caveats: Blood samples also contained most of the expanded thyroid clonotypes (frequency above 0.001), which suggests that blood repertoires may reflect thyroid immune responses. A 13 V-J signature model separated ophthalmopathy from stable hyperthyroidism, with approximately 87% sensitivity and roughly 82% specificity in cross-validation and 80%/75% in testing. In validation, progression to ophthalmopathy was predicted by the model with roughly 69% sensitivity and 72% to 80% specificity, a median of around 5.9 months before onset. Sample size was not statistically predetermined, and investigators were not blinded to group allocation.

This clonotype has a count of ten or more. The antigen it recognizes is unknown. Base quality data are lacking; no much larger clone is found one base away. The TCR beta CDR3 regions were amplified from RNA transcripts. The TCR CDR3 was subjected to a first round of RT-PCR using the HTBI primer set and the Qiagen OneStep RT-PCR kit. Libraries were constructed in a second round of multiplex PCR, after which size selection and purification were performed. Paired-end sequencing of the libraries was performed with 100 bp reads on an Illumina HiSeq2000. Concerning the study's data processing: SOAPnuke was used to process the raw data, removing reads that contained adapters or uncalled bases, had a mean Phred below 15, or lacked an exact match to the constant primer or identifier. COPE v1.2.5 was used to merge the high-quality paired reads, and each unique nucleotide sequence was defined as a clonotype. MiTCR v1.1 was used to align the clonotypes against IMGT TRBV, TRBD and TRBJ reference segments. Analysis was restricted to V-J combinations with a frequency above 0.0001, which covered just over 98% of repertoires. The TCS score was defined as F50 (clonal expansion) divided by E x V (chaos), with BLOSUM62-based TCRdist calculated between CDR3 peptides within each V-J. Welch's t-statistics and random forest reduced around 520 V-J features to 13, which were used in a naive Bayes classifier (R e1071). TCRdb reworked the public reads: Q25 trimming with fastp, MiXCR clone assembly, productive beta chains retained. Rows merge per CDR3 protein into single entries with the most common DNA and genes. TCRdb, not the original authors, processed these V and J calls. This sample is represented by about 360,000 distinct CDR3 sequences; 13% of them were singletons. The top ten hold 9.2% of the sample.

Stable Graves' hyperthyroidism was defined as no progression to ophthalmopathy during 18 months of follow-up. The hyperthyroidism patients were between 18 and 65 years old and newly diagnosed, with a disease duration of less than 2 months. Exclusion was applied to patients with uncontrolled infections, other autoimmune diseases, pregnancy or lactation. Diagnoses were based on clinical symptoms, serum thyroxine and TRAb, thyroid ultrasound and orbital computed tomography. PBMCs were separated from over 9 ml of fresh peripheral blood using Ficoll-Paque density gradient centrifugation. Total RNA was extracted with Trizol reagent, and quality was checked on an Agilent 2100 Bioanalyzer. Its CDR3 holds 16 amino acids, cysteine through phenylalanine. Solely the CDR3 DNA is kept, with 48 bases framed from the first base. From V the trimming removes 4 bases and from J it removes 4 bases, while the gene matches leave 6 bases of the junction unaccounted for. CDR1 SGHTA and CDR2 FQGNSA are derived from the germline V gene.

The clonotype comes from a woman between 18 and 30 years old with Graves' hyperthyroidism. The sample consisted of blood. The sequence links TRBV7-2 to TRBJ2-2; 10 bases in the junction line up with TRBD2. The CDR3 protein sequence reads: CASSYLSGRVTGELFF. The bases read TGTGCCAGCAGCTACCTGAGCGGGAGGGTCACCGGGGAGCTGTTTTTT. Reference TRBV7-2 and TRBJ2-2 genes cover what lies past the CDR3, so the full variable domain is GAGVSQSPSNKVTEKGKDVELRCDPISGHTALYWYRQSLGQGLEFLIYFQGNSAPDKSGLPSDRFSAERTGGSVSTLTIQRTQQEDSAVYLCASSYLSGRVTGELFFGEGSRLTVL.